The next 29 T cell receptor beta chains were all read from a single sample in a study of blood T cell repertoires in COVID-19. Libraries were prepared by immunoSEQ multiplex PCR; TCRdb keeps only in-frame clonotypes and omits some of them. The table lists fewer than 200,000 clones, less than 90% of them singletons. The sample taken for sequencing was PBMCs or T cells enriched from blood (not recorded which). Receptors were obtained from a woman aged 45-59 years who had recovered from COVID-19.

The V and J genes are TRBV6-2 or TRBV6-3 and TRBJ2-7; possible D gene TRBD2, 5 bases. This CDR3 region has 14 residues. Germline loops: CDR1 MNHEY, CDR2 SVGEGT. The V end lost 4 bases, the J end lost 4 bases, and 14 bases lay between the germline ends. The CDR3 sequence: CASSSSGPPYEQYV. The CDR3 bases are TGTGCCAGCAGTTCCAGCGGTCCTCCATACGAGCAGTACGTC.

Only a few counts were recorded for this clone. The chain has TRBV9 and TRBJ1-4; D is perhaps TRBD1 (6 bases). This CDR3 has 14 amino acids. Trimming removed 0 bases from V and 3 bases from J, with 6 bases in between. Germline CDR1 is SGDLS and CDR2 is YYNGEE. The CDR3 nucleotides are TGTGCCAGCAGCGTAGAGGGGGCTAATGAAAAACTGTTTTTT. It is translated as CASSVEGANEKLFF.

The V call is TRBV11-2, the J call TRBJ1-1; 7 positions match TRBD1. The CDR3 totals 13 residues. V shed 5 bases and J 4 bases; nucleotides not matched to a gene: 4. Looked up from germline, CDR1 is SGHAT and CDR2 is FQNNGV. CDR3 in DNA: TGTGCCAGCAGCACCGGGACAGCCACTGAAGCTTTCTTT. It encodes CASSTGTATEAFF.

The rearrangement links TRBV7-9 to TRBJ1-4; D uncertain. The CDR3 extends over 14 amino acids. Trimming left V 5 bases short and J 3 bases short, with 10 bases between. Per germline, CDR1 SEHNR and CDR2 FQNEAQ (reference sequence). The CDR3 DNA sequence: TGTGCCAGCAGCCCCAAGCTTCCTAATGAAAAACTGTTTTTT. It codes for CASSPKLPNEKLFF.

The CDR3 nucleotides read TGTGCCTCAGGTGGGACAGTGAACACTGAAGCTTTCTTT. Translating it yields CASGGTVNTEAFF. The V and J genes are TRBV19 and TRBJ1-1; 7 bases are shared with TRBD1. Losses at the gene ends were 11 bases for V and 0 bases for J; bases not matched to a gene: 6. The CDR3 length is 13 residues. Per germline, CDR1 LNHDA and CDR2 SQIVND (reference sequence).

The DNA for the CDR3 is TGTGCCAGCAGTTTAGGACAGGGGGTCGGTCAGCCCCAGCATTTT. Translated: CASSLGQGVGQPQHF. The chain is built from TRBV6-6 and TRBJ1-5; 10 bases are a match to TRBD1. In germline, CDR1 is MNHNY, CDR2 SVGAGI (reference sequence). This CDR3 spans 15 amino acids. V dropped 4 bases and J dropped 6; count of bases not matched to a gene: 6.

This clone was picked up a small number of times. V and J are TRBV10-2 and TRBJ1-1, with 9 bases matching TRBD1. Germline V gene data show CDR1 as WSHSY and CDR2 as SAAADI. This CDR3 is built from 13 residues. The trim removed 6 bases at V and 2 bases at J, leaving 1 base unmatched. The DNA for the CDR3 is TGCGCCAGCAGGGGACAGGGAAACACTGAAGCTTTCTTT. Translation gives CASRGQGNTEAFF.

The chain combines TRBV28 with TRBJ1-1; tentative D call: TRBD1 (6 bases). The germline gives CDR1 MDHEN, CDR2 SYDVKM. The CDR3 runs 15 residues. The V end was cut by 5 bases, the J end by 1 base, with 14 bases between. CDR3 sequence reads: CASSPPGGANTEAFF. The CDR3 DNA follows: TGTGCCAGCAGTCCCCCGGGGGGGGCGAACACTGAAGCTTTCTTT.

The chain employs TRBV10-3 and TRBJ1-1; 9 bases are a match to TRBD1. CDR1 is ENHRY, CDR2 SYGVKD, per germline. This CDR3 comprises 15 residues. Unmatched junction bases numbered 6, after V lost 3 bases and J lost 4 bases. CDR3 nucleotide sequence: TGTGCCATCAGTGAACCCGGGACAGGGATCACTGAAGCTTTCTTT. Translation: CAISEPGTGITEAFF.

The chain links TRBV7-9 to TRBJ2-7; maybe TRBD2 (6 bases). The CDR3 contains 13 residues. Trimming removed 8 bases at V and 6 bases at J, with 17 bases between. Looked up from germline, CDR1 is SEHNR and CDR2 is FQNEAQ (reference sequence). In DNA form, the CDR3 reads TGTGCCAGCTCCAGGGAGGTGGGCGGCGAGCAGTACGTC. Translation gives CASSREVGGEQYV.

This chain uses TRBV7-8 with TRBJ1-1; maybe TRBD1 (6 bases). V was clipped by 2 bases and J by 4 bases, with 17 bases between them. The germline V gene encodes CDR1 SGHVS and CDR2 FQNEAQ. CDR3 length: 16 residues. The CDR3 bases are TGTGCCAGCAGCTTAACAGAGACAGGTGGGGCCACTGAAGCTTTCTTT. Translating gives CASSLTETGGATEAFF.

This clone was counted a single time. This chain connects TRBV25-1 to TRBJ2-3; the match to TRBD2 covers 9 bases. Germline CDR1 MGHDK, CDR2 SYGVNS. V was clipped by 6 bases and J by 3 bases; unmatched bases: 1. CDR3 length equals 13 residues. The CDR3 sequence: CASRAGGTDTQYF. CDR3 in DNA: TGTGCCAGCAGGGCGGGAGGGACAGATACGCAGTATTTT. The full variable domain, with the rest looked up from reference TRBV25-1 and TRBJ2-3, is EADIYQTPRYLVIGTGKKITLECSQTMGHDKMYWYQQDPGMELHLIHYSYGVNSTEKGDLSSESTVSRIRTEHFPLTLESARPSHTSQYLCASRAGGTDTQYFGPGTRLTVL.

The chain carries TRBV4-3 and TRBJ1-1, with TRBD1 identical over 7 bases. Trimming removed 2 bases from V and 0 bases from J; junction bases left unmatched: 6. Germline CDR1 reads LGHNA; CDR2 reads YSLEER. This CDR3 is 16 amino acids long. CDR3 nucleotides: TGCGCCAGCAGCCAATCCGGGACAGCCATGAACACTGAAGCTTTCTTT. Encoded protein: CASSQSGTAMNTEAFF.

The chain uses TRBV12-3 or TRBV12-4 and TRBJ1-2; D is uncertain. CDR3 length equals 12 residues. Trimming took 3 bases from V and 2 from J, leaving 4 bases between them. The CDR3 protein is CASSFRNYGYTF. The CDR3 DNA reads as TGTGCCAGCAGTTTCAGGAACTATGGCTACACCTTC.

The rearrangement joins TRBV15 to TRBJ2-1; weak D call: TRBD1 (5 bases). The CDR3 has 15 amino acids. Germline V gene sequence: CDR1 LNHNV, CDR2 YYDKDF (reference sequence). Trimming left V 3 bases short and J 1 base short, with 10 bases between. The CDR3 nucleotides are TGTGCCACCAGCAGTAAACCAGGGTCCTACAATGAGCAGTTCTTC. Protein product: CATSSKPGSYNEQFF.

This chain uses TRBV6-5 with TRBJ2-7, with a tentative D call TRBD1 (5 bases). CDR3 length equals 14 residues. CDR1 MNHEY and CDR2 SVGAGI come from the germline V gene. Trimming cost V 6 bases and J 4 bases, with 16 bases left between them. The DNA of the CDR3 is TGTGCCAGCAGGCTTGACAGACCCTTATACGAGCAGTACGTC. This encodes CASRLDRPLYEQYV.

This clone was counted ten times or more. The chain uses TRBV24-1 and TRBJ1-1; weak D call: TRBD1 (6 bases). Trimming stripped 3 bases from V and 4 bases from J, with 14 bases between. The CDR3 runs 15 residues. Germline assignment: CDR1 KGHDR and CDR2 SFDVKD. The CDR3 DNA reads TGTGCCACCAGTGATGGGGGGGGCCCAGGCACTGAAGCTTTCTTT. Translating it yields CATSDGGGPGTEAFF.

V usage is TRBV12-3 or TRBV12-4 and J usage is TRBJ1-2, with 7 bases that match TRBD1. The junction had 8 bases not matched to a gene; V was cut back by 8 bases and J by 8 bases. The CDR3 has 12 residues. The CDR3, as DNA: TGTGCCAGCGGCAGGGGGGCGGTCGGCTACACCTTC. Protein product: CASGRGAVGYTF.

The chain has TRBV7-2 and TRBJ2-3; TRBD1 matches 8 bases. The CDR3 totals 14 residues. With 5 bases clipped from V and 7 bases from J, the junction kept 8 bases outside the gene matches. From germline, CDR1 is SGHTA and CDR2 FQGNSA. CDR3 nucleotides: TGTGCCAGCAGCCTGACAGGGGTCACGAATACGCAGTATTTT. Translated: CASSLTGVTNTQYF.

The rearrangement links TRBV19 to TRBJ2-3; 10 bases fit TRBD2. J lost 3 bases, V lost 6 bases, and 9 bases had no gene match. The CDR3 is 16 amino acids. Germline V CDR1 and CDR2: LNHDA, SQIVND (reference sequence). The CDR3 coding sequence is TGTGCCAGTAGCTATACTAGCGGGAAAAGGACAGATACGCAGTATTTT. It specifies CASSYTSGKRTDTQYF.

The chain carries TRBV4-2 and TRBJ2-3, with 9 nucleotides matching TRBD2. Trimming removed 4 bases from V and 4 bases from J; junction bases left unmatched: 12. This CDR3 contains 17 residues. Germline values: CDR1 LGHNA, CDR2 YNFKEQ. The CDR3 protein is CASSLGLAGEVADTQYF. In DNA, the CDR3 is TGTGCCAGCAGCCTAGGGTTAGCGGGAGAAGTCGCAGATACGCAGTATTTT.

The chain joins TRBV4-1 to TRBJ1-1; 8 nucleotides match TRBD1. Per germline, CDR1 MGHRA and CDR2 YSYEKL. The CDR3 extends over 16 amino acids. V gave up 8 bases and J gave up 0 bases; unmatched junction bases: 11. The DNA for the CDR3 is TGCGCCAGCGGCCTAGGGACAGGTAACATGAACACTGAAGCTTTCTTT. This encodes CASGLGTGNMNTEAFF.

V and J are TRBV27 and TRBJ2-3, with D tentatively TRBD2 (5 bases). V dropped 5 bases and J dropped 1 base, with 13 bases sitting between them. The CDR3 contains 15 residues. Germline CDR1 MNHEY, CDR2 SMNVEV (reference sequence). The CDR3 sequence: CASSSLAGGTDTQYF. The CDR3 DNA reads as TGTGCCAGCAGTAGCCTAGCTGGAGGCACAGATACGCAGTATTTT.

This chain connects TRBV28 to TRBJ1-2, with D possibly matching TRBD1 (5 bases). CDR3 size: 14 residues. Trimming took off 3 bases at V and 8 bases at J, with 16 bases between the two ends. CDR1 and CDR2 from the germline V gene are MDHEN and SYDVKM. The CDR3 DNA sequence: TGTGCCAGCAGTTTGGGGCCAGTCTCACCCGGCTACACCTTC. This codes for CASSLGPVSPGYTF.

The chain carries TRBV10-3 and TRBJ2-3, with TRBD1 matching over 7 bases. V lost 8 bases, J lost 4 bases, and 3 bases stayed unmatched. The CDR3 consists of 12 residues. CDR1 and CDR2 from the germline V gene are ENHRY and SYGVKD. Written as DNA, the CDR3 is TGTGCCATCGCCACAGGGGCAGATACGCAGTATTTT. It encodes CAIATGADTQYF.

V and J are TRBV30 and TRBJ1-1; 8 bases are shared with TRBD1. The V gene end was trimmed by 1 base and the J gene end by 4 bases; junction bases not matched to a gene: 5. There are 14 residues in the CDR3. Germline lookup yields CDR1 GTSNPN and CDR2 SVGIG (reference sequence). The CDR3 bases are TGTGCCTGGAGTGACCAGGGGGCAGGCACTGAAGCTTTCTTT. It translates to CAWSDQGAGTEAFF.

The chain combines TRBV13 with TRBJ2-7; the D gene is possibly TRBD2 (6 bases). Germline values: CDR1 PRHDT, CDR2 FYEKMQ (reference sequence). V lost 0 bases, J lost 2 bases, and 8 bases lay in between. This CDR3 spans 14 amino acids. The DNA for the CDR3 is TGTGCCAGCAGCTTAGGGCGGGGACCCTACGAGCAGTACGTC. Translated: CASSLGRGPYEQYV.

This clone showed up just a few times. This CDR3 is CASSLGGLAGGNEQFF. Here the CDR3 DNA reads TGCGCCAGCAGCTTGGGAGGGCTAGCGGGAGGCAATGAGCAGTTCTTC. The chain recombines TRBV5-1 with TRBJ2-1, with TRBD2 matching 11 bases. Germline assignment: CDR1 SGHRS and CDR2 YFSETQ. V was pared by 0 bases and J by 6 bases, with 5 bases of the junction left unmatched. There are 16 residues in the CDR3.

This sequence joins TRBV6-5 and TRBJ1-2; no clear D gene. CDR3 length: 15 residues. Germline assignment: CDR1 MNHEY and CDR2 SVGAGI. Trimming removed 0 bases from V and 8 bases from J, with 16 bases in between. The CDR3 protein is CASSYSLGNREGYTF. The DNA for the CDR3 is TGTGCCAGCAGTTACTCGTTGGGGAACCGGGAGGGCTACACCTTC.